This TCR beta chain was recorded in a study of cytomegalovirus exposure and HLA in healthy donors (dated by TCRdb to 2016 to 2017). Regarding the study in general: According to an earlier analysis of several hundred of the donors, 150 million to 200 million T cells yielded approximately 120 million unique TCR beta sequences and around 280 Gb of sequence data. Because of strong linkage in the cohort, roughly five DR-DQ haplotypes were treated as single units for association and clustering. All discovery cohort repertoires had been generated on a single sequencing platform. The study aimed to test whether signatures of past pathogen exposure could be identified by cataloging public T cell receptors. On average, roughly 240,000 unique TCR beta nucleotide sequences were sequenced per donor among 350 to 400 genotyped donors of the cohort, with 15% to 20% of those sequences being non-productive. HLA typing covered class I and class II loci at four-digit resolution. Approximately 310 gigabases of sequencing data and some 85 million unique TCR sequences were included in an early release covering about 620 HLA-typed donors. An earlier analysis of 450 to 750 of the donors used high-throughput TCR beta sequencing to judge whether each TCR beta V gene segment behaved as functional or pseudogenic. Typing coverage differed by locus: A, B, C, DRB1 and DQB1 were typed in roughly 629-630 donors, DQA1 in around 500, DPA1 in approximately 610, and DPB1 in around 440. The study combined high-throughput TCR immunosequencing, statistical association of individual TCRs with disease status, and machine learning to predict cytomegalovirus infection status. A later genetic analysis used genome-wide SNP genotypes for about three fifths of the roughly 700 donors, treating that subset as a discovery cohort. Among the roughly 380 genotyped donors, approximately 82% belonged to the genetic ancestry cluster associated with self-reported Caucasian donors. Rather than drawing on any new phenotypic data, the later analysis identified candidate immune exposures from TCR beta sequences and the way those sequences occurred across donors. The study used immunosequencing to profile the T cell repertoires of more than 650 subjects and linked those repertoires to cytomegalovirus serostatus. A later analysis re-analyzed previously published TCR beta repertoires from 650 to 800 donors and added high-resolution HLA genotyping to study TCR occurrence patterns. Along with the roughly 700-subject first cohort, a separate validation cohort of around 120 different subjects was used. Donor age, sex, ethnicity and CMV serostatus were compiled together with the repertoire data. The study at large found these results: In a later analysis, the rate of TCR association differed among HLA loci, with DRB1 alleles having the most associated TCRs and HLA-C alleles having the fewest. The earlier analysis of 450 to 700 of the donors excluded approximately 15 rarely observed V segments, including chromosome 9 orphons, because counts were too low. The study listed approximately 160 TCR beta chains as associated with cytomegalovirus. The 87-base-pair reads could not distinguish some IMGT-functional V segments, including TRBV6-2 and TRBV6-3, so those segments were excluded. Assigning TCR associations to individual alleles was difficult when HLA alleles, especially DR and DQ, strongly co-occurred. A later analysis associated approximately 17,000 TCR beta sequences with specific HLA alleles at a false discovery rate of 0.05. Compared with equally common non-associated chains, HLA-associated TCR beta chains in a later analysis were more clonally expanded and had lower generation probabilities. A group of highly shared sequence variants was considered likely to be a technical artifact of the sequencing pipeline. Compared with the roughly 700-donor mean, donors in an Asian-associated ancestry cluster had fewer N-insertions in productive TCRs, according to a later genetic analysis. HLA typing was unavailable for some donors at each locus, so association tests used only the typed subset. A later genetic analysis associated a missense DCLRE1C variant with V-gene and J-gene trimming of TCR beta chains, and an independent cohort replicated the association. According to the authors, the approach could potentially be generalized to other disease states and immunological phenotypes. A few of the identified cytomegalovirus-associated TCR beta chains were confirmed in vitro to be specific for cytomegalovirus antigens. CMV serostatus was the only immune exposure information available for the cohort. According to a later analysis, parvovirus B19, influenza, CMV and Epstein-Barr virus appeared linked to several top co-occurrence clusters. According to a later analysis, most CMV-associated TCR beta chains appeared to be HLA-restricted, and the HLA associations seemed to be driven largely by CMV exposure. Linkage disequilibrium might explain the correlated functional status among segregating V segments, but an unknown experimental factor could not be ruled out. An earlier analysis of approximately 540 of the donors showed that most TCR beta V segments appeared in productive rearrangements either about 90% or about 30% of the time, which broadly matched IMGT annotations. This cohort had only TCR beta chains sequenced, and the lack of alpha or paired-chain data limited which features could be detected. The classifier was reported to diagnose cytomegalovirus status with high specificity and sensitivity in both the original cohort and the validation cohort. Sequencing depth was assumed to be roughly uniform across donors in the presence/absence analyses, though that assumption may not hold. A further reported finding was that TCR beta sequences accurately predicted the HLA-A and HLA-B alleles for most subjects in the first cohort. Most TCR sequences were observed very rarely across donors, whereas some public TCRs were present in many individuals.

The library was obtained by the immunoSEQ multiplex PCR assay. The multiplex PCR relied on a mix of 60 forward primers for TCR Vbeta segments and 13 reverse primers for TCR Jbeta segments. A multiplex PCR assay on genomic DNA amplified the CDR3 region of rearranged TCR beta genes. The amplified TCR beta libraries were sequenced on the Illumina HiSeq System as 87-base-pair reads. For the original study's pipeline: A later analysis counted some 74 million unique TCR beta chains across the roughly 700 repertoires, and about 10 million of these chains were shared by at least two donors. Raw reads were error-corrected and collapsed into unique sequences by a nearest-neighbor algorithm in which closely related sequences were merged to remove PCR and sequencing errors. Alignment of CDR3 sequences to IMGT reference sequences was used to assign V, D and J gene segments. For a sequence to be retained, a match of at least six nucleotides was required to both a V gene segment and a J gene segment. A rearrangement was called productive if the CDR3 had no stop codons and remained in frame with V and J, and every other rearrangement was called non-productive. CDR3 was defined according to IMGT convention as the region running from the second conserved V-encoded cysteine to the conserved J-encoded phenylalanine. In an earlier analysis of around 600 of the donors, sequences lacking an unambiguous match to a single V gene segment were excluded. In an earlier analysis of 450 to 700 of the donors, V segments were called functional above 56.7% productive rearrangements and were called segregating when the between-donor standard deviation exceeded 5%. A statistical classification framework was developed to diagnose cytomegalovirus status using the catalog of TCR beta chain sequences. In a later analysis, V and J genes were assigned by comparing TCR nucleotide sequences against IMGT/GENE-DB human TR gene sequences. The TCRdist pipeline was used in a later analysis to assign CDR3 sequences and most-parsimonious VDJ recombination scenarios. A later analysis defined each TCR beta chain by its CDR3 amino acid sequence plus V-gene family, and excluded reads lacking a unique V-gene family. To address suspected cross-contamination and a sequencing artifact, a later analysis removed a few hundred highly shared, low-generation-probability nucleotide sequences. In a later analysis, a clonal expansion index was calculated for each public chain from normalized within-repertoire ranks of inferred template counts. In a later analysis, generation probabilities were computed using a VDJ recombination model fitted to out-of-frame rearrangements, and the results were checked against IGoR. In a later analysis, TCR-TCR, TCR-HLA and TCR-CMV co-occurrence was scored with hypergeometric tests, and a repertoire-size bias correction was applied to TCR pairs. False discovery rates were estimated in a later analysis by permuting HLA or CMV assignments 20 times. In a later analysis, co-occurring TCRs were grouped with DBSCAN, and TCRdist sequence similarity was added when clustering was performed within HLA-allele-positive subsets. For co-occurrence clustering, repertoires with fewer than 30,000 or more than 120,000 public chains were excluded, along with five repertoires with anomalous nucleotide sharing. TCRdb mirrors the immuneACCESS table, restricted to in-frame sequences. Some clones are absent from its copies; in checked studies, under half trace to an unresolved V gene, and the reason for the others is unknown. The DNA gave D and trimming, while V, J and clone size come from that table. The sample includes about 110,000 clones, with roughly 14% observed a single time. The ten most abundant clones make up over 1.5% of the sample.

The cohort consisted of approximately 670 healthy bone marrow donors. At the time of sampling, every cohort member was nominally healthy, though immune exposures that went unrecorded were likely present. The donor was CMV seronegative and was included in the group of hundreds of seronegative cohort members. A peripheral blood sample was provided by each donor, and peripheral blood mononuclear cells were used for TCR beta sequencing. The Qiagen DNeasy Blood Extraction Kit was used to extract genomic DNA from the blood cell samples. The sample holds a few counts of this clone. The clone's antigen remains unknown. No base-level quality is on record; no much larger clone is a single base apart. The germline V gene (reference sequence) yields SGHNT for CDR1 and YYREEE for CDR2. From cysteine to phenylalanine, the CDR3 is 14 amino acids long. Only the CDR3 DNA stays, 42 bases, in frame from base 1. V is pared back by 1 base and J by 2 bases, with 9 bases lying between the germline termini.

The chain joins TRBV5-4 to TRBJ1-1, with a weak D call of TRBD1 (6 bases match). Material: PBMCs. This sequence was found in a woman younger than 30 in good health and CMV-seronegative. DNA sequence: TGTGCCAGCAGCTTGCTACAGGGAAACACTGAAGCTTTCTTT. Its product reads: CASSLLQGNTEAFF.